The text below deals with one T cell receptor (beta chain). What it binds is unknown. Samples from alopecia areata patients were lesional scalp punch biopsies and peripheral blood. The germline V and J ends were trimmed by 0 bases and 2 bases, with 9 bases remaining between them. Germline values: CDR1 SGDLS, CDR2 YYNGEE. This CDR3 region has 16 residues. The data were obtained in a study of CD8+ T cells in alopecia areata. Study-level results: The study found TCR sharing across patients less clear than in mice, possibly for HLA reasons. The study found higher clonality in lesional than normal scalp, especially in alopecia totalis/universalis. When scalp samples are sequenced, resident alphabeta T cells of normal skin are also captured.

Investigators isolated RNA and reverse transcribed it into cDNA to act as the sequencing template. Produced via immunoSEQ multiplex PCR; TCRdb's table is partial and in-frame only. The sample records roughly 150,000 clones, around 50% being singletons. V gene TRBV9 combines with J gene TRBJ2-6, with D tentatively TRBD2 (5 bases). This clonotype was sampled from a human donor with alopecia areata. The specimen was CD8+ T cells sorted from blood, collected at week 0. This CDR3 reads CASSVDRETGANVLTF. CDR3 bases: TGTGCCAGCAGCGTAGATCGGGAAACTGGGGCCAACGTCCTGACTTTC.